The 25 T cell receptor beta chains listed next were all sequenced from one sample in a study of cytomegalovirus exposure and HLA in healthy donors. Researchers ran the PCR with 60 Vbeta and 13 Jbeta primers. The data were produced by immunoSEQ multiplex PCR, yet TCRdb's version contains in-frame clones alone and is incomplete. This repertoire shows 95,000 to 150,000 clones, roughly 69% found once; its top ten account for 8.2%. The source material was PBMCs. The receptor set was obtained from a woman aged 40 to 55 in good health and CMV-seropositive.

CDR3: CASSAKDRGNEKLFF. The CDR3 bases are TGTGCCAGCAGCGCCAAGGACAGGGGAAATGAAAAACTGTTTTTT. The chain is built from TRBV9 and TRBJ1-4; TRBD1 matches at 9 bases. The V segment lost 3 bases and the J segment 5 bases; nucleotides outside the gene matches: 5. The CDR3 is 15 residues long. The germline CDR1 and CDR2 sequences are SGDLS and YYNGEE.

The chain employs TRBV19 and TRBJ1-1; 7 bases line up with TRBD1. Germline values: CDR1 LNHDA, CDR2 SQIVND (reference sequence). J gave up 5 bases and V 5 bases, and 8 bases lay outside the gene matches. This CDR3 region has 14 residues. CDR3 sequence: CASSHRQGGTEAFF. The DNA for the CDR3 is TGTGCCAGTAGTCATAGGCAGGGGGGAACTGAAGCTTTCTTT.

The chain employs TRBV2 and TRBJ2-3; D may be TRBD1 (6 bases). Trimming took off 6 bases at V and 2 bases at J, with 12 bases between the two ends. The V gene's germline CDR1 is SNHLY and CDR2 FYNNEI. There are 14 residues in the CDR3. The CDR3 DNA reads TGTGCCAGCAGGGACACAGGGTCCACAGATACGCAGTATTTT. Translated, it gives CASRDTGSTDTQYF.

The chain recombines TRBV6-1 with TRBJ2-5, with D possibly matching TRBD2 (5 bases). Germline V gene sequence: CDR1 MNHNS, CDR2 SASEGT. The CDR3 has 11 amino acids. V was cut by 11 bases and J by 5 bases, with 12 bases left in between. CDR3 protein: CAARAGETQYF. For the CDR3, the DNA is TGTGCCGCGAGGGCCGGGGAGACCCAGTACTTC.

The genes are TRBV2 and TRBJ2-1; 13 bases align to TRBD2. V lost 5 bases to trimming and J lost 6 bases; unmatched junction nucleotides: 7. The CDR3 has 16 amino acids. In germline, CDR1 is SNHLY, CDR2 FYNNEI. CDR3 sequence reads: CASSLTSGGASNEQFF. DNA for the CDR3: TGTGCCAGCAGTCTAACTAGCGGGGGGGCATCCAATGAGCAGTTCTTC.

The genes are TRBV4-3 and TRBJ1-1, with a possible D match to TRBD1 (6 bases). Trimming removed 2 bases from V and 6 bases from J, with 13 bases in between. The CDR3 runs 14 residues. Germline values: CDR1 LGHNA, CDR2 YSLEER. The CDR3, as DNA: TGCGCCAGCAGCCAACTACAGGGACGGGCTGAAGCTTTCTTT. Its protein product is CASSQLQGRAEAFF.

The rearrangement links TRBV9 to TRBJ2-7, with D perhaps TRBD1 (5 bases). The V gene lost 0 bases and the J gene lost 3 bases, with 10 bases spanning the gap. Germline V gene data show CDR1 as SGDLS and CDR2 as YYNGEE. The CDR3 is 14 residues long. The CDR3 DNA is TGTGCCAGCAGCGTAGATGGGGCGGTCTACGAGCAGTACTTC. Translated: CASSVDGAVYEQYF.

The chain has TRBV5-4 and TRBJ1-1; D unresolved. Germline CDR1 reads SGHNT; CDR2 reads YYREEE (reference sequence). This CDR3 has 15 residues. With 4 bases removed from V and 1 base from J, the gap between germline ends came to 14 bases. This CDR3 reads CASSPYLPTNTEAFF. The CDR3 region has the DNA TGTGCCAGCAGCCCGTACCTCCCTACGAACACTGAAGCTTTCTTT.

This chain links TRBV4-2 with TRBJ2-1, with a weak D call TRBD1 (5 bases). The CDR3 length is 15 residues. The V gene lost 1 base and the J gene lost 6 bases, with 13 bases spanning the gap. Germline assignment: CDR1 LGHNA and CDR2 YNFKEQ. The CDR3 DNA is TGTGCCAGCAGCCAAGTAAGGAACCAGGGCAATGAGCAGTTCTTC. It is translated as CASSQVRNQGNEQFF.

This clone was found a few times. J is TRBJ2-7 and V is TRBV7-2; D is uncertain. This CDR3 has 13 residues. Germline V lookup: CDR1 SGHTA, CDR2 FQGNSA. Trimming cost V 3 bases and J 4 bases, with 10 bases left between them. The CDR3 region is CASSFGEAYEQYF. Here the CDR3 DNA reads TGTGCCAGCAGCTTTGGAGAAGCGTACGAGCAGTACTTC.

The chain couples TRBV7-6 to TRBJ2-1; 8 positions match TRBD2. Germline V gene sequence: CDR1 SGHVS, CDR2 FNYEAQ. The V segment lost 5 bases and the J segment 9 bases; nucleotides outside the gene matches: 15. The CDR3 contains 16 residues. The CDR3 DNA is TGTGCCAGCAGCCTGTTAGCGGGGAAAGCGGAGGCTGAGCAGTTCTTC. The encoded protein is CASSLLAGKAEAEQFF.

V and J are TRBV10-3 and TRBJ2-3, with 15 bases matching TRBD2. The J segment lost 4 bases and the V segment lost 3 bases, leaving 5 bases of the junction unmatched. The germline V gene encodes CDR1 ENHRY and CDR2 SYGVKD. The CDR3 totals 17 residues. DNA of the CDR3: TGTGCCATCAGTGATAGGACTAGCGGGGGGGCAGCAGATACGCAGTATTTT. It is translated as CAISDRTSGGAADTQYF.

This clone was detected only a few times. The chain is built from TRBV4-3 and TRBJ1-4, with D maybe TRBD1 (5 bases). CDR3 length: 13 residues. Germline loops: CDR1 LGHNA, CDR2 YSLEER. V was shortened by 4 bases and J by 13 bases, with 16 bases between the two germline ends. This chain's CDR3 is CASSPLGGGGLFF. The CDR3 DNA follows: TGCGCCAGCAGCCCCCTGGGGGGAGGCGGACTGTTTTTT.

This clone was counted a single time. This chain uses TRBV10-2 with TRBJ1-3; the match to TRBD1 covers 7 bases. V gave up 5 bases and J gave up 5 bases; unmatched junction bases: 6. The CDR3 is made up of 14 amino acids. Looked up from germline, CDR1 is WSHSY and CDR2 is SAAADI. The CDR3 DNA follows: TGCGCCAGCAGTTATGCGGGACAGAGAAACACCATATATTTT. Translated: CASSYAGQRNTIYF.

The chain couples TRBV27 to TRBJ1-2, with 8 bases lining up with TRBD1. This CDR3 region has 14 residues. Germline CDR1 is MNHEY and CDR2 is SMNVEV (reference sequence). V shed 6 bases, J shed 5 bases, and the junction held 8 bases outside the gene matches. CDR3 in amino acids: CASSRGTGRYGYTF. The CDR3 DNA sequence: TGTGCCAGCAGCCGTGGGACAGGACGTTATGGCTACACCTTC.

This chain connects TRBV2 to TRBJ1-1; 9 bases are shared with TRBD1. The CDR3 is 14 amino acids. Per the germline V gene, CDR1 is SNHLY and CDR2 is FYNNEI. After removal of 2 bases from V and 5 bases from J, the junction contained 3 bases not matched to a gene. Written as DNA, the CDR3 is TGTGCCAGCAGTGAACTACAGGGGGCAACTGAAGCTTTCTTT. Its protein is CASSELQGATEAFF.

The chain combines TRBV2 with TRBJ2-7; possibly TRBD2 for D (6 bases). Trimming left V 0 bases short and J 9 bases short, with 18 bases between. CDR3 length: 15 amino acids. CDR1 and CDR2 (germline): SNHLY, FYNNEI. Here the CDR3 DNA reads TGTGCCAGCAGTGAAGCGCCGGCAGGGAGGAAAGGGCAGTACTTC. Translated, it gives CASSEAPAGRKGQYF.

The table lists this clone with a few counts. The gene calls are TRBV27 and TRBJ1-2; possible D gene TRBD1, 5 bases. V was clipped by 4 bases and J by 4 bases, with 10 bases between them. CDR1 is MNHEY, CDR2 SMNVEV, per germline (reference sequence). The CDR3 has 13 residues. The CDR3 nucleotides are TGTGCCAGCAGTTCGGGACTGCTCTATGGCTACACCTTC. It specifies CASSSGLLYGYTF.

The chain joins TRBV4-1 to TRBJ1-2; 11 positions agree with TRBD1. CDR3 length equals 15 residues. Per germline, CDR1 MGHRA and CDR2 YSYEKL. Trimming took 0 bases from V and 4 from J; bases not matched to a gene: 1. CDR3 amino acids: CASSQEDRGLYGYTF. The CDR3 region has the DNA TGCGCCAGCAGCCAAGAGGACAGGGGGCTCTATGGCTACACCTTC.

This chain joins TRBV19 and TRBJ1-1; no reliable D call. Trimming left V 5 bases short and J 0 bases short, with 7 bases between. The CDR3 sequence is 13 residues long. Germline V lookup: CDR1 LNHDA, CDR2 SQIVND (reference sequence). The CDR3 spells CASSAQLNTEAFF. The DNA for the CDR3 is TGTGCCAGTAGTGCACAGTTGAACACTGAAGCTTTCTTT.

The chain is built from TRBV4-2 and TRBJ2-1; tentatively, D is TRBD1 (7 bases). The length of the CDR3 is 17 residues. Germline V gene sequence: CDR1 LGHNA, CDR2 YNFKEQ. The V end lost 1 base, the J end lost 6 bases, and 19 bases lay between the germline ends. CDR3 DNA: TGTGCCAGCAGCCAAGCGCAGGGGGGCCTAGTACGCAATGAGCAGTTCTTC. Encoded protein: CASSQAQGGLVRNEQFF.

The V call is TRBV30, the J call TRBJ2-7; no reliable D call. This CDR3 contains 13 residues. Between the trimmed V and J ends, which lost 0 bases and 3 bases, there was a span of 9 bases. CDR1 is GTSNPN and CDR2 is SVGIG in the germline V gene (reference sequence). The chain's CDR3 is CAWSVLKLYEQYF. CDR3 sequence (DNA): TGTGCCTGGAGTGTCTTAAAACTCTACGAGCAGTACTTC.

A few counts support this clone. V and J are TRBV4-1 and TRBJ1-1; D remains ambiguous. The CDR3 consists of 13 residues. CDR1 and CDR2 (germline): MGHRA, YSYEKL. The V gene lost 3 bases and the J gene lost 2 bases, with 7 bases spanning the gap. CDR3 coding DNA: TGCGCCAGCAGCCAGCTGGGCAACACTGAAGCTTTCTTT. Translating it yields CASSQLGNTEAFF.

V is TRBV11-1 and J is TRBJ2-5; D is perhaps TRBD1 (6 bases). Trimming removed 5 bases at V and 4 bases at J, with 11 bases between. Germline values: CDR1 SGHAT, CDR2 FQDESV (reference sequence). This CDR3 has 13 residues. CDR3 nucleotides: TGTGCCAGCAGCCGGCTGGGGGCAGAGACCCAGTACTTC. Translation: CASSRLGAETQYF.

The V gene is TRBV28, the J gene TRBJ1-5; no definite D call. V lost 1 base to trimming and J lost 7 bases, with 11 bases between them. The germline gives CDR1 MDHEN, CDR2 SYDVKM. This CDR3 has 14 residues. This CDR3 reads CASSLLGRFQPQHF. The CDR3 nucleotides read TGTGCCAGCAGTTTATTAGGGAGGTTCCAGCCCCAGCATTTT. Variable domain in full (rest from reference TRBV28 and TRBJ1-5): DVKVTQSSRYLVKRTGEKVFLECVQDMDHENMFWYRQDPGLGLRLIYFSYDVKMKEKGDIPEGYSVSREKKERFSLILESASTNQTSMYLCASSLLGRFQPQHFGDGTRLSIL.